The table lists the clone carrying this T cell receptor (beta chain) with a few counts. The antigen is undetermined. This specimen belongs to a study of identical twins. Study-level results: Reduced insertions were recorded for abundant cord blood beta clonotypes, with no such pattern in memory repertoires.

The CDR3 contains 14 residues. The ends lost 8 bases at V and 4 bases at J; junction bases unmatched: 10. Germline loops: CDR1 MDHEN, CDR2 SYDVKM. Template switching added a universal primer binding site, and final cDNA carried unique molecular identifiers. TCRdb re-called the 5' RACE reads with MiXCR, one entry per CDR3 protein. The table records about 890,000 distinct CDR3 sequences, roughly 12% of them present only once. These data are also associated with another study on yellow fever vaccine responses in identical twins.

This TCR was sampled from a woman aged 18-29 years in good health. Sample: PBMCs. This chain links TRBV28 with TRBJ2-7; 8 bases fit TRBD2. CDR3 nucleotide sequence: TGTGCCAGCTCATCCTCCGGGGGGGCTTACGAGCAGTACGTC. Amino acid sequence: CASSSSGGAYEQYV.